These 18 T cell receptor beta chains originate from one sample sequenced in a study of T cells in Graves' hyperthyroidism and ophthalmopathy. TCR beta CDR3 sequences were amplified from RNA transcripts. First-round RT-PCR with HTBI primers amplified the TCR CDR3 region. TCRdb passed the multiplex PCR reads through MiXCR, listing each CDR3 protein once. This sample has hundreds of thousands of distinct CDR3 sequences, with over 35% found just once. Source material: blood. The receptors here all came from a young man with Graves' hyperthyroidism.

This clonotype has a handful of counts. The CDR3 loop is CASSLLVNGKLFF. The CDR3 coding sequence is TGTGCCAGCAGCTTGTTAGTCAACGGAAAACTGTTTTTT. The rearrangement links TRBV13 to TRBJ1-4, with D unresolved. In germline, CDR1 is PRHDT, CDR2 FYEKMQ (reference sequence). Trimming shortened V by 3 bases and J by 10 bases, and 12 bases separated the two germline ends. The CDR3 has 13 residues.

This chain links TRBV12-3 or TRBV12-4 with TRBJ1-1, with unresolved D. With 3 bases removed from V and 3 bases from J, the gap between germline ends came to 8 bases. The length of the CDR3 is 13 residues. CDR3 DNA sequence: TGTGCCAGCAGTTTCGACGGATACACTGAAGCTTTCTTT. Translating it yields CASSFDGYTEAFF.

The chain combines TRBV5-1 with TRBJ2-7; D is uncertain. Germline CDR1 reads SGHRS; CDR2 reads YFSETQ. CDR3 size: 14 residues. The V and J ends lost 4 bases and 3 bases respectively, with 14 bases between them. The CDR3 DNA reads TGCGCCAGCAGCCAATCGGCATTACTCTACGAGCAGTACTTC. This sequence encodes CASSQSALLYEQYF.

As DNA, the CDR3 is TGTGCCAGCAGTGAATTCATCAGACCCAACAAGGATCAGCCCCAGCATTTT. It encodes CASSEFIRPNKDQPQHF. This chain joins TRBV25-1 and TRBJ1-5; D unresolved. Germline V gene sequence: CDR1 MGHDK, CDR2 SYGVNS. The V gene lost 1 base and the J gene lost 5 bases, with 18 bases spanning the gap. The CDR3 contains 17 residues.

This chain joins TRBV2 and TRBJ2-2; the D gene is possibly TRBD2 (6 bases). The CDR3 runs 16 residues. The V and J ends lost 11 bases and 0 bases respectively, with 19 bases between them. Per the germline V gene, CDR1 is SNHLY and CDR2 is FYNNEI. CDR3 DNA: TGTGCCTGGAGGGAAAAGCGGGCCTCGAACACCGGGGAGCTGTTTTTT. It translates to CAWREKRASNTGELFF.

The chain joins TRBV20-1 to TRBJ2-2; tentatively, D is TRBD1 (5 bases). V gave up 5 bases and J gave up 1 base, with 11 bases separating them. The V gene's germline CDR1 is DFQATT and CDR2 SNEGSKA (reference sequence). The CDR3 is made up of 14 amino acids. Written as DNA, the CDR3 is TGCAGTGCTCCGAAAGACAGGAACACCGGGGAGCTGTTTTTT. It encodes CSAPKDRNTGELFF.

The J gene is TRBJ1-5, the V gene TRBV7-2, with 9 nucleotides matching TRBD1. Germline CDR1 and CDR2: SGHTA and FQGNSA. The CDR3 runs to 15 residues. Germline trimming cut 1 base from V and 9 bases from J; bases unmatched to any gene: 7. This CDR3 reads CASSLGGQGQGPQHF. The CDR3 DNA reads TGTGCCAGCAGCTTAGGGGGTCAGGGACAGGGGCCCCAGCATTTT. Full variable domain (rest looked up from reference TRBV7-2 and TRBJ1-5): GAGVSQSPSNKVTEKGKDVELRCDPISGHTALYWYRQSLGQGLEFLIYFQGNSAPDKSGLPSDRFSAERTGGSVSTLTIQRTQQEDSAVYLCASSLGGQGQGPQHFGDGTRLSIL.

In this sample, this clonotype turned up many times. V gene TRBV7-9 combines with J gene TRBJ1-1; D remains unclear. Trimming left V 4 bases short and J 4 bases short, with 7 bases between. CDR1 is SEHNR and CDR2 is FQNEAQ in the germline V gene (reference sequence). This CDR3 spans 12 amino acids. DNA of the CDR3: TGTGCCAGCAGCTATCCCCTCACTGAAGCTTTCTTT. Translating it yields CASSYPLTEAFF.

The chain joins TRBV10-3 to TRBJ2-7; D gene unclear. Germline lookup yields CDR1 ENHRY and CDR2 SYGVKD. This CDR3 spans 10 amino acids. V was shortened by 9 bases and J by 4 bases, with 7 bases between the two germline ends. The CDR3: CAMRPYEQYF. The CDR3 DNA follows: TGTGCCATGAGGCCGTACGAGCAGTACTTC.

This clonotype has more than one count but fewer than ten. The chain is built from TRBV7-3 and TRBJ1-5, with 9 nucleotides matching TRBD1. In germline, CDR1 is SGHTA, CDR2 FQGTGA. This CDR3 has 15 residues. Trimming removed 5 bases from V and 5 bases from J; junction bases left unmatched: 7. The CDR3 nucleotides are TGTGCCAGCAGCCAAGACACAGGGGGCCATCAGCCCCAGCATTTT. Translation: CASSQDTGGHQPQHF. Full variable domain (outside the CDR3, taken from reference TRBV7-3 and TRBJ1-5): GAGVSQTPSNKVTEKGKYVELRCDPISGHTALYWYRQSLGQGPEFLIYFQGTGAADDSGLPNDRFFAVRPEGSVSTLKIQRTERGDSAVYLCASSQDTGGHQPQHFGDGTRLSIL.

CDR3 DNA: TGTGCCAGCAGCGGCACCGGGGACTATAGCAATCAGCCCCAGCATTTT. Amino acids: CASSGTGDYSNQPQHF. The V gene is TRBV9, the J gene TRBJ1-5, with D maybe TRBD1 (5 bases). The CDR3 covers 16 residues. The V and J ends lost 3 bases and 0 bases respectively, with 13 bases between them. Germline-derived CDR1 and CDR2 are SGDLS and YYNGEE.

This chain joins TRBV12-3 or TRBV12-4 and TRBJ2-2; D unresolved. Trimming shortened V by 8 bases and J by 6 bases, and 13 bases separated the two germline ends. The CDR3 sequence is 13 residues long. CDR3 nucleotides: TGTGCCAGCCTTCCCCCCGGGCCCGGGGAGCTGTTTTTT. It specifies CASLPPGPGELFF.

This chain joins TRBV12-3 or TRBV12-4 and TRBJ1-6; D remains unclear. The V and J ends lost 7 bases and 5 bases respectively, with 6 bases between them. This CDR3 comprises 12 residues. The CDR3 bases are TGTGCCAGCAAAAAGAATAATTCACCCCTCCACTTT. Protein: CASKKNNSPLHF.

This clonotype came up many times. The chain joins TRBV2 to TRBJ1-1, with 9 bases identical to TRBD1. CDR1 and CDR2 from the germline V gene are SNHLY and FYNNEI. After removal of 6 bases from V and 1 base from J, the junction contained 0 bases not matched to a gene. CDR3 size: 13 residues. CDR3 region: CASRGQGNTEAFF. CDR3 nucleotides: TGTGCCAGCAGGGGACAGGGGAACACTGAAGCTTTCTTT.

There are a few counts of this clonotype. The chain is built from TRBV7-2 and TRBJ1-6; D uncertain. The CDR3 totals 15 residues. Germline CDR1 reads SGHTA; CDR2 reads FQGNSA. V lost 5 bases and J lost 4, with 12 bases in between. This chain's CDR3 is CASSPGIDYNSPLHF. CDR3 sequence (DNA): TGTGCCAGCAGCCCCGGGATAGATTATAATTCACCCCTCCACTTT. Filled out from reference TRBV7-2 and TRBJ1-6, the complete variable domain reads GAGVSQSPSNKVTEKGKDVELRCDPISGHTALYWYRQSLGQGLEFLIYFQGNSAPDKSGLPSDRFSAERTGGSVSTLTIQRTQQEDSAVYLCASSPGIDYNSPLHFGNGTRLTVT.

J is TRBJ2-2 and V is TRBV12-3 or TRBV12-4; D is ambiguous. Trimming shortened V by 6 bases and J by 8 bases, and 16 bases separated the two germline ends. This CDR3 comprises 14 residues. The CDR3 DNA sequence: TGTGCCAGCAGCCCGGACCACTTCGGAGGGGAGCTGTTTTTT. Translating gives CASSPDHFGGELFF.

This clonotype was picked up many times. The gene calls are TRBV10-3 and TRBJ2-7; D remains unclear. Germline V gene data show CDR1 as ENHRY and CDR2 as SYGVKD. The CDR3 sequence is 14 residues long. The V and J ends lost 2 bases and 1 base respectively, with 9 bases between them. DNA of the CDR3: TGTGCCATCAGTGAGACGTCGGAATCCTACGAGCAGTACTTC. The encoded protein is CAISETSESYEQYF.

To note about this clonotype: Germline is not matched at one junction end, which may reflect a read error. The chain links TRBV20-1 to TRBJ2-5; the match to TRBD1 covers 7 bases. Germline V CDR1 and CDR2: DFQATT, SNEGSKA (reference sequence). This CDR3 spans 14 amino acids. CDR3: CSARPVSQGETQNF. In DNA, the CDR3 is TGCAGTGCTAGACCGGTCAGCCAGGGGGAAACCCAGAACTTC.